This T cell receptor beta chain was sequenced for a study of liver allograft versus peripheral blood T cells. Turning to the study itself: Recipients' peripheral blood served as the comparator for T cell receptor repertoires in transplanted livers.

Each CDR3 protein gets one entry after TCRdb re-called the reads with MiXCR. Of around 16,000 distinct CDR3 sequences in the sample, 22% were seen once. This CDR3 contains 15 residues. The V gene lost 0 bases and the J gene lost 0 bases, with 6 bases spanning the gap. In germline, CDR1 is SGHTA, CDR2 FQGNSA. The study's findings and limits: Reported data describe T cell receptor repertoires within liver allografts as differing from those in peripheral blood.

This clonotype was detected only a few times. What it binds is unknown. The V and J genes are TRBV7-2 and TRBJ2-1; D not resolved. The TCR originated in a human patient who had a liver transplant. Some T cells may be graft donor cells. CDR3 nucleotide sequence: TGTGCCAGCAGCTTAGCGGTGAGCTCCTACAATGAGCAGTTCTTC. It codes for CASSLAVSSYNEQFF.